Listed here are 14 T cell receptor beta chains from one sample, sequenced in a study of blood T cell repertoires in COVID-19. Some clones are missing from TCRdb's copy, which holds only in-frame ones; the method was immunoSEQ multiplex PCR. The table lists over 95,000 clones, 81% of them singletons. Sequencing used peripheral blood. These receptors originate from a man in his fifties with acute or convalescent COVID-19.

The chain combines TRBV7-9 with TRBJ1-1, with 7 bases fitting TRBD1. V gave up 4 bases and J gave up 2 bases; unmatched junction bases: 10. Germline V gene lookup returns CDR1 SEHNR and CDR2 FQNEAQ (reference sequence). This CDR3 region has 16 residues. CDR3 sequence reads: CASSSGQSLGNTEAFF. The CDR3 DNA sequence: TGTGCCAGCAGCTCGGGACAGTCGCTGGGTAACACTGAAGCTTTCTTT.

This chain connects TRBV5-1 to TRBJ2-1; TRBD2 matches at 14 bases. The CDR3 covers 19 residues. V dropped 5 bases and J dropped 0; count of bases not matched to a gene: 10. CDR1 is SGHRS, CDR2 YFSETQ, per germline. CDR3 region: CASSLTGLAGGSSYNEQFF. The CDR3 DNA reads TGCGCCAGCAGTCTTACCGGACTAGCGGGGGGCAGCTCCTACAATGAGCAGTTCTTC.

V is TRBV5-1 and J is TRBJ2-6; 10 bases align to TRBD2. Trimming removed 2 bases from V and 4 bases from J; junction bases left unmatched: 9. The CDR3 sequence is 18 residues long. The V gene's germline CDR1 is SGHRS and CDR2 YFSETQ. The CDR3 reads CASSLTAGGPSGANVLTF. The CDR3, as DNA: TGCGCCAGCAGCTTAACAGCGGGGGGGCCTTCAGGGGCCAACGTCCTGACTTTC.

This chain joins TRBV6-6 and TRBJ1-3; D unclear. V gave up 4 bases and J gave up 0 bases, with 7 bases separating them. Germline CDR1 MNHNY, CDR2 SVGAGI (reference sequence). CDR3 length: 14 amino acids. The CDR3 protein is CASSSGISGNTIYF. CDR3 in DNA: TGTGCCAGCAGTTCGGGGATCTCTGGAAACACCATATATTTT.

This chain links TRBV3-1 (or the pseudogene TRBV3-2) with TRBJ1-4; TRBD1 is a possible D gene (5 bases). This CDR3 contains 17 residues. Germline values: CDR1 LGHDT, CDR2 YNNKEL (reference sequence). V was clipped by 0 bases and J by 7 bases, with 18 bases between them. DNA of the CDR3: TGTGCCAGCAGCCAAGAAGTTGGGGCCCTGGGAGGTGAAAAACTGTTTTTT. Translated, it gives CASSQEVGALGGEKLFF.

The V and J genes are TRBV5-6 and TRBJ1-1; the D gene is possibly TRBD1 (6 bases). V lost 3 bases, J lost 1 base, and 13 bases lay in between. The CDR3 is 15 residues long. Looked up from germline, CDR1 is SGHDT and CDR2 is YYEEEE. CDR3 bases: TGTGCCAGCAGCTACACAGGGCTGGCGAACACTGAAGCTTTCTTT. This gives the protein CASSYTGLANTEAFF.

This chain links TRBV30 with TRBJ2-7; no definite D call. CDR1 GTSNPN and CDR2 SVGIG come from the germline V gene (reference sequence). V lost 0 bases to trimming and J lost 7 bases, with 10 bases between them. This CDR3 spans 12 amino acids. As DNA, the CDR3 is TGTGCCTGGAGTGTTATTTGGCATGAGCAGTACTTC. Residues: CAWSVIWHEQYF.

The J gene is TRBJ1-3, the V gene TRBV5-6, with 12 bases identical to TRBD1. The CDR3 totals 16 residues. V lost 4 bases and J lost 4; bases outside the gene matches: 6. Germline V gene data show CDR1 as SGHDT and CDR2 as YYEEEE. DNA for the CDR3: TGTGCCAGCAGCCCGGGACAGGGGGCATCGGGAAACACCATATATTTT. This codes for CASSPGQGASGNTIYF.

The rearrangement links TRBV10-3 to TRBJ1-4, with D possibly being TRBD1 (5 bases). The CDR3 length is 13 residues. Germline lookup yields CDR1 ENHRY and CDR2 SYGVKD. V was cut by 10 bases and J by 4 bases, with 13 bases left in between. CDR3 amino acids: CATRTTLNEKLFF. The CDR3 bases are TGTGCCACCCGGACAACCCTTAATGAAAAACTGTTTTTT.

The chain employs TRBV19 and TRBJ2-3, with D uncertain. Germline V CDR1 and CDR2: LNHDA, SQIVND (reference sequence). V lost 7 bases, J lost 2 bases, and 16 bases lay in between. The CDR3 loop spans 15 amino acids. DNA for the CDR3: TGTGCCAGTACCATACAGCTCAACCCCACAGATACGCAGTATTTT. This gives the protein CASTIQLNPTDTQYF.

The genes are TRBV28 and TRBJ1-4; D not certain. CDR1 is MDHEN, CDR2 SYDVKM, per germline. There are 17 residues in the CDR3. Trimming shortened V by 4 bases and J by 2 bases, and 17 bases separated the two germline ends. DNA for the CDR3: TGTGCCAGCAGTTCCCTAACAGTGGCCAGGACTAATGAAAAACTGTTTTTT. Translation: CASSSLTVARTNEKLFF.

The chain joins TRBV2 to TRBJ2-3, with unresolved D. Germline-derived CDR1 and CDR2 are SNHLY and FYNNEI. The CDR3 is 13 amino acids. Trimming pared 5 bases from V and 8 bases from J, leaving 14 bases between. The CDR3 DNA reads TGTGCCAGCAGTCCAAACGTAGCAGCTACGCAGTATTTT. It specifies CASSPNVAATQYF.

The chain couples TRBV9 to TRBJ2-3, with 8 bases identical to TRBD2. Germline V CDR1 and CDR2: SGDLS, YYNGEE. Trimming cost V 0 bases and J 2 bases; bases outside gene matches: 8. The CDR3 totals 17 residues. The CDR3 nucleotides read TGTGCCAGCAGCGTAGCTTCCGGGGGGGCTGACACAGATACGCAGTATTTT. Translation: CASSVASGGADTDTQYF.

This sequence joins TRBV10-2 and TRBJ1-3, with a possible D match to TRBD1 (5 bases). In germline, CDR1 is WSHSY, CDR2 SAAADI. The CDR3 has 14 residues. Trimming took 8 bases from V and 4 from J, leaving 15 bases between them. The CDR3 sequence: CASGVKGFGNTIYF. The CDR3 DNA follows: TGCGCCAGCGGGGTCAAGGGGTTCGGAAACACCATATATTTT.